This T cell receptor beta chain was identified during a study of CD8 T cells in Susac syndrome (dated by TCRdb to between 2018 and 2020). General notes on the study: Of the Susac syndrome patients who were sequenced, eight or nine were in clinical remission while 5 or 6 had clinically active disease. Clonality of the CD8+ T cell repertoire was compared between about a dozen healthy donors, about 14 Susac syndrome patients and roughly 15 multiple sclerosis patients. Whether CD8+ T cell activation and differentiation in Susac syndrome was antigen driven was tested using repertoire sequencing. Susac syndrome patients were therapy-naive, on corticosteroids (some also receiving IVIg), or on IVIg alone at blood withdrawal. General study outcomes and caveats: The number of individuals in the TCR sequencing and HLA analysis was acknowledged as relatively small. Clonal expansion was seen in Susac syndrome CD8+ repertoires, peaking in CD8+ TEMRA cells and being greater in clinically active patients than in remitting ones. Sixteen and five Susac-specific public clones were found in the total CD8+ and CD8+ TEMRA repertoires, respectively.

Peripheral blood CD8+ and CD4+ T cells from healthy donors, Susac syndrome patients and multiple sclerosis patients were profiled by high-throughput TCR beta sequencing. Recently defined diagnostic criteria for definite or probable disease were met by the Susac syndrome patients. Bulk CD8+ and CD4+ T cells were purified by magnetic negative isolation, whereas CD8+ TEMRA cells were enriched by FACS. Blood was drawn into EDTA tubes, processed within 24 hours, and PBMCs were isolated by density gradient centrifugation. PBMCs intended for TCR sequencing were cryopreserved in liquid nitrogen and thawed later in a water bath at 37 degrees C. The sorted or isolated CD4+, CD8+ and CD8+ TEMRA cells had a purity of 90% or higher. RNA was extracted with the RNeasy kit and roughly 0.45 to 1 ug was reverse transcribed using random hexamers. The immunoSEQ multiplex PCR assay, covering 54 Vbeta and 13 Jbeta segments, was used to amplify TCR beta CDR3 regions. PCR amplification bias was corrected using a synthetic template baseline for primer optimization and computational correction. In the authors' own workflow: Reads were assigned to V, D and J genes according to IMGT and analyzed in immunoSEQ Analyzer, with only productive sequences retained. To calculate clonality, Shannon entropy was normalized by log2 of the number of productive unique sequences and then subtracted from one. Public and private clones were assessed among the 100 most prevalent clones of each patient and control. Clones were defined as Susac-specific when absent from the healthy and MS cohorts, from approximately 1,100 published viral clones and from other ImmuneACCESS disease sequences. TCRdb itself trimmed the public reads at Q25 with fastp, ran MiXCR and retained productive beta chains. CDR3 protein duplicates are merged, each entry listing the most common genes and DNA. The V and J calls follow TCRdb's processing rather than the paper's. Across this sample there are around 80,000 distinct CDR3 sequences, with approximately 95% seen only once. 0.52% of the sample lies in the top ten.

Regarding this clonotype: Its antigen has not been determined. Per-base qualities were not stored, and no clone one base away is much larger.

Sequencing was done on a sample of CD8+ T cells from PBMCs. This TCR was sampled from a human donor with Susac syndrome.

The DNA is as follows: TGCAGCGTTTTCGGCAGCACCTACGAGCAGTACTTC. It translates to CSVFGSTYEQYF. The chain uses TRBV29-1 and TRBJ2-7; too little of a D gene remains to name it. The junction carries 10 bases between V and J, which are trimmed by 5 bases and 2 bases respectively. Measured from the cysteine to the phenylalanine, the CDR3 is 12 residues long. The DNA shown is the 36-base CDR3, in frame from base 1. CDR1 is given as SQVTM and CDR2 as ANQGSEA, both from the germline V gene.